This is a list of T cell receptor beta chains from one sample in a study of identical twins. TCRdb itself ran the 5' RACE reads through MiXCR, one entry per CDR3 protein. The table shows about 660,000 distinct CDR3 sequences, with 8.6% occurring only once. The sample was also reused in another study, on yellow fever vaccine responses in identical twins.

Sequenced material: PBMCs. The source of these receptors is a young woman in good health. The CDR3 runs from the conserved cysteine through the conserved F or W. The D gene is left open where the match is weak. Size tells how often a clone was seen (once, few, many) or the class of an expanded clone, and some rows leave it out.

few,TRBV6-2/TRBV6-3,.,TRBJ2-2,CASTPGDIDLFF,TGTGCCAGCACCCCCGGCGACATAGACCTGTTTTTT
few,TRBV4-3,TRBD2,TRBJ2-2,CASSQANTASGILTGELFF,TGCGCCAGCAGCCAAGCCAACACGGCTAGCGGGATTTTGACCGGGGAGCTGTTTTTT
few,TRBV7-9,TRBD2,TRBJ2-4,CASSPRTSGMTKNIQYF,TGTGCCAGCAGCCCTAGGACTAGCGGGATGACCAAAAACATTCAGTACTTC
many,TRBV3-1,TRBD2,TRBJ2-1,CASSQDAGGRVNEQFF,TGTGCCAGCAGCCAAGATGCGGGGGGCCGGGTCAATGAGCAGTTCTTC
many,TRBV24-1,TRBD1,TRBJ1-5,CATRAQGAGNQPQHF,TGTGCCACCAGAGCGCAGGGGGCAGGCAATCAGCCCCAGCATTTT
.,TRBV7-6,TRBD2,TRBJ2-1,CASSPIYRGGLDEQFF,TGTGCCAGCAGCCCGATTTACCGGGGGGGCCTGGATGAGCAGTTCTTC
.,TRBV7-3,TRBD1,TRBJ2-2,CASSGQPNTGELFF,TGTGCCAGCTCGGGACAGCCGAACACCGGGGAGCTGTTTTTT
few,TRBV29-1,TRBD1,TRBJ1-4,CSAIIRDRGEKLFF,TGCAGCGCCATCATACGGGACAGGGGTGAAAAACTGTTTTTT
few,TRBV5-1,.,TRBJ2-1,CASSLTDYNYNEQFF,TGCGCCAGCAGCTTGACAGACTACAACTACAATGAGCAGTTCTTC
few,TRBV3-1,.,TRBJ2-7,CASSPGGTNDHEQYF,TGTGCCAGCAGCCCTGGCGGGACCAATGACCACGAGCAGTACTTC
.,TRBV3-1,TRBD2,TRBJ2-7,CASSQTRWTSGGTLPYEQYF,TGTGCCAGCAGCCAAACACGATGGACTAGCGGGGGGACTCTGCCCTACGAGCAGTACTTC
many,TRBV9,.,TRBJ2-3,CASSVPPVNTQYF,TGTGCCAGCAGCGTACCGCCTGTTAATACGCAGTATTTT
.,TRBV27,.,TRBJ1-4,CASSLSGVVGHTTNEKLFF,TGTGCCAGCAGTTTATCGGGGGTCGTGGGGCACACAACTAATGAAAAACTGTTTTTT
.,TRBV2,.,TRBJ1-6,CASHRVRDSPLHF,TGTGCCAGTCACAGGGTCAGGGATTCACCCCTCCACTTT
few,TRBV7-2,TRBD2,TRBJ2-1,CASSLAPGLGGNEQFF,TGTGCCAGCAGCTTAGCGCCAGGACTAGGCGGCAATGAGCAGTTCTTC
.,TRBV19,TRBD1,TRBJ1-1,CASTGRDRGAEAFF,TGTGCCAGTACGGGTCGGGACAGGGGTGCTGAAGCTTTCTTT
.,TRBV28,.,TRBJ2-5,CASSSPRGGLTSSSETQYF,TGTGCCAGCAGTTCACCCAGGGGGGGACTCACTAGTTCATCAGAGACCCAGTACTTC
many,TRBV24-1,TRBD1,TRBJ1-1,CATSDPKQGVGTEAFF,TGTGCCACCAGTGATCCAAAACAGGGGGTTGGGACTGAAGCTTTCTTT
.,TRBV6-5,TRBD1,TRBJ2-7,CASSYGGQGRYEQYF,TGTGCCAGCAGTTACGGAGGACAGGGGAGGTACGAGCAGTACTTC
.,TRBV20-1,.,TRBJ2-1,CSARRGPHNEQFF,TGCAGTGCTAGGCGGGGGCCCCACAATGAGCAGTTCTTC
many,TRBV9,TRBD1,TRBJ2-6,CASSETGGASGANVLTF,TGTGCCAGCAGCGAAACAGGGGGCGCTTCTGGGGCCAACGTCCTGACTTTC
few,TRBV28,TRBD2,TRBJ2-3,CASSFPGGAGPDTQYF,TGTGCCAGCAGTTTTCCCGGGGGGGCCGGCCCAGATACGCAGTATTTT
many,TRBV29-1,TRBD1,TRBJ2-3,CSAGTGGTDTQYF,TGCAGTGCCGGGACAGGGGGCACAGATACGCAGTATTTT
many,TRBV5-1,.,TRBJ2-1,CASREEGNEQFF,TGCGCCAGCAGAGAAGAAGGCAATGAGCAGTTCTTC
few,TRBV4-3,TRBD2,TRBJ2-3,CASSPRLAPVTDTQYF,TGCGCCAGCAGCCCCCGACTAGCCCCAGTGACAGATACGCAGTATTTT